Listed below are T cell receptor beta chains from one sample, sequenced in a study of technical replicates of blood from a few donors. The method was immunoSEQ multiplex PCR; TCRdb's version includes in-frame clones alone and lacks a portion of them. The table lists around 98,000 clones, roughly 95% of them singletons. The material sequenced was T cells isolated from PBMCs. These receptors originate from a human donor in good health. The CDR3 runs from the conserved cysteine through the conserved F or W. The order of the fields is D gene, V gene, clone size, J gene, CDR3 length, CDR3 DNA, CDR3 protein. The D gene is left open where the match is weak. Size is omitted from some rows. Given values are once, few, many or a class for expanded clones.

D gene: NA
V gene: TRBV5-1
clone size: NA
J gene: TRBJ2-3
CDR3 length: 16
CDR3 DNA: TGCGCCAGCAGCGGAGGCCGGGAGTTGGCCTCCGACACGCAGTATTTT
CDR3 protein: CASSGGRELASDTQYF

D gene: NA
V gene: TRBV19
clone size: NA
J gene: TRBJ2-1
CDR3 length: 17
CDR3 DNA: TGTGCCAGTAGTACCCCCCGACAGTCCAGCTCCTACAATGAGCAGTTCTTC
CDR3 protein: CASSTPRQSSSYNEQFF

D gene: TRBD2
V gene: TRBV4-2
clone size: few
J gene: TRBJ2-7
CDR3 length: 15
CDR3 DNA: TGTGCCAGCAGCCCCCTAGCGGGAAAATCCTACGAGCAGTACTTC
CDR3 protein: CASSPLAGKSYEQYF

D gene: TRBD2
V gene: TRBV2
clone size: NA
J gene: TRBJ2-5
CDR3 length: 15
CDR3 DNA: TGTGCCAGCAGCCTTAGCGGGGGGTACCAAGAGACCCAGTACTTC
CDR3 protein: CASSLSGGYQETQYF

D gene: TRBD2
V gene: TRBV10-2
clone size: NA
J gene: TRBJ2-1
CDR3 length: 15
CDR3 DNA: TGCGCCAGCAGTGAGGGACTAGACGATTACAATGAGCAGTTCTTC
CDR3 protein: CASSEGLDDYNEQFF

D gene: NA
V gene: TRBV12-5
clone size: NA
J gene: TRBJ1-4
CDR3 length: 16
CDR3 DNA: TGTGCTAGTGGCTATATAACAGGTTGGTCTGCTGAAAAACTGTTTTTT
CDR3 protein: CASGYITGWSAEKLFF

D gene: NA
V gene: TRBV4-1
clone size: NA
J gene: TRBJ1-4
CDR3 length: 17
CDR3 DNA: TGCGCCAGCAGCCAAGGCGGGGTTTTGGCAACTAATGAAAAACTGTTTTTT
CDR3 protein: CASSQGGVLATNEKLFF

D gene: NA
V gene: TRBV7-6
clone size: NA
J gene: TRBJ2-5
CDR3 length: 16
CDR3 DNA: TGTGCCAGCAGCTTAACAGGGTTCGAGGGCCAAGAGACCCAGTACTTC
CDR3 protein: CASSLTGFEGQETQYF

D gene: TRBD1
V gene: TRBV6-1
clone size: NA
J gene: TRBJ1-5
CDR3 length: 16
CDR3 DNA: TGTGCCAGCAGTGACCTTCCGGGACAGGGGAATCAGCCCCAGCATTTT
CDR3 protein: CASSDLPGQGNQPQHF

D gene: NA
V gene: TRBV28
clone size: NA
J gene: TRBJ1-2
CDR3 length: 11
CDR3 DNA: TGTGCCAGCAGCCCCTCCTATGGCTACACCTTC
CDR3 protein: CASSPSYGYTF

D gene: TRBD1
V gene: TRBV30
clone size: NA
J gene: TRBJ1-6
CDR3 length: 15
CDR3 DNA: TGTGCCTGGAGTGTCGCAGGGGGGAGTCATTCACCCCTCCACTTT
CDR3 protein: CAWSVAGGSHSPLHF

D gene: TRBD1
V gene: TRBV6-5
clone size: NA
J gene: TRBJ2-5
CDR3 length: 14
CDR3 DNA: TGTGCCAGCAGTGATATACAGGGGTCGCAGACCCAGTACTTC
CDR3 protein: CASSDIQGSQTQYF

D gene: NA
V gene: TRBV18
clone size: NA
J gene: TRBJ1-2
CDR3 length: 12
CDR3 DNA: TGTGCCAGCTCACCACAGGAGAACGGCTACACCTTC
CDR3 protein: CASSPQENGYTF

D gene: TRBD1
V gene: TRBV5-1
clone size: NA
J gene: TRBJ2-7
CDR3 length: 13
CDR3 DNA: TGCGCCACCAGGTCGGGACAGGGCTACGAGCAGTACTTC
CDR3 protein: CATRSGQGYEQYF

D gene: TRBD2
V gene: TRBV7-9
clone size: NA
J gene: TRBJ2-7
CDR3 length: 15
CDR3 DNA: TGTGCCAGCAGAGACGGGGGGGAACTAACCTACGAGCAGTACTTC
CDR3 protein: CASRDGGELTYEQYF

D gene: NA
V gene: TRBV5-1
clone size: NA
J gene: TRBJ1-3
CDR3 length: 14
CDR3 DNA: TGCGCCAGCAGCTTATCAGGGTATGGAAACACCATATATTTT
CDR3 protein: CASSLSGYGNTIYF

D gene: NA
V gene: TRBV4-1
clone size: NA
J gene: TRBJ2-3
CDR3 length: 16
CDR3 DNA: TGCGCCAGCAGCCGATACAACAGGGAAAGCACAGATACGCAGTATTTT
CDR3 protein: CASSRYNRESTDTQYF

D gene: TRBD1
V gene: TRBV30
clone size: NA
J gene: TRBJ2-7
CDR3 length: 15
CDR3 DNA: TGTGCCTGGGCCTACCAGGGACAGTCGCTCCACGAGCAGTACTTC
CDR3 protein: CAWAYQGQSLHEQYF

D gene: NA
V gene: TRBV6-1
clone size: NA
J gene: TRBJ1-4
CDR3 length: 15
CDR3 DNA: TGTGCCAGCATCCCTGGGAGACACTGGAATGAAAAACTGTTTTTT
CDR3 protein: CASIPGRHWNEKLFF

D gene: TRBD1
V gene: TRBV2
clone size: NA
J gene: TRBJ2-1
CDR3 length: 13
CDR3 DNA: TGTGCCAGCAGTACCGGGACAGACAATGAGCAGTTCTTC
CDR3 protein: CASSTGTDNEQFF

D gene: NA
V gene: TRBV28
clone size: NA
J gene: TRBJ2-7
CDR3 length: 15
CDR3 DNA: TGTGCCAGCAGTGAACCGTCCCAGGGGCGGAACGAGCAGTACTTC
CDR3 protein: CASSEPSQGRNEQYF

D gene: NA
V gene: TRBV2
clone size: NA
J gene: TRBJ1-4
CDR3 length: 16
CDR3 DNA: TGTGCCAGCAGTACAATAGGAGGGCCTGGGGGAGAAAAACTGTTTTTT
CDR3 protein: CASSTIGGPGGEKLFF

D gene: NA
V gene: TRBV11-3
clone size: NA
J gene: TRBJ2-1
CDR3 length: 16
CDR3 DNA: TGTGCCAGCAGCCTAGGGGGACACAGCTCCTACAATGAGCAGTTCTTC
CDR3 protein: CASSLGGHSSYNEQFF

D gene: NA
V gene: TRBV28
clone size: NA
J gene: TRBJ1-4
CDR3 length: 13
CDR3 DNA: TGTGCCACCAAATGGGGGCATAATGAAAAACTGTTTTTT
CDR3 protein: CATKWGHNEKLFF

D gene: TRBD2
V gene: TRBV5-1
clone size: NA
J gene: TRBJ2-3
CDR3 length: 18
CDR3 DNA: TGCGCCAGCTCTACAGGACTAGCGGGGGGGCAAGGCACAGATACGCAGTATTTT
CDR3 protein: CASSTGLAGGQGTDTQYF

D gene: TRBD1
V gene: TRBV4-2
clone size: NA
J gene: TRBJ2-7
CDR3 length: 14
CDR3 DNA: TGTGCCAGCAGCCAGACCGGGACAGCCCACGAGCAGTACTTC
CDR3 protein: CASSQTGTAHEQYF

D gene: TRBD2
V gene: TRBV11-3
clone size: NA
J gene: TRBJ2-7
CDR3 length: 14
CDR3 DNA: TGTGCCAGCAGCTTAGGTCTAGCGGGCTACGAGCAGTACTTC
CDR3 protein: CASSLGLAGYEQYF

D gene: TRBD2
V gene: TRBV6-5
clone size: NA
J gene: TRBJ2-1
CDR3 length: 16
CDR3 DNA: TGTGCCAGCAGTTACCTAGGGCGGGGGGGCCGAGGTGAGCAGTTCTTC
CDR3 protein: CASSYLGRGGRGEQFF

D gene: NA
V gene: TRBV11-2
clone size: NA
J gene: TRBJ1-2
CDR3 length: 11
CDR3 DNA: TGTGCCAGCAGCTTAGGGTTGAGGCACACCTTC
CDR3 protein: CASSLGLRHTF

D gene: TRBD1
V gene: TRBV30
clone size: NA
J gene: TRBJ1-6
CDR3 length: 14
CDR3 DNA: TGTGCCTGGACCTCGGGACAGGGTAATTCACCCCTCCACTTT
CDR3 protein: CAWTSGQGNSPLHF

D gene: TRBD1
V gene: TRBV4-1
clone size: NA
J gene: TRBJ2-7
CDR3 length: 16
CDR3 DNA: TGCGCCAGCAGCCAAGGACAGGGGCCCGAGCCGTACGAGCAGTACTTC
CDR3 protein: CASSQGQGPEPYEQYF

D gene: NA
V gene: TRBV7-9
clone size: once
J gene: TRBJ2-3
CDR3 length: 14
CDR3 DNA: TGTGCCAGCAGCTTTGAGGGTTCCACAGATACGCAGTATTTT
CDR3 protein: CASSFEGSTDTQYF

D gene: TRBD1
V gene: TRBV7-9
clone size: NA
J gene: TRBJ2-7
CDR3 length: 14
CDR3 DNA: TGTGCCAGCAGCAACCGGGACAGCAGCTACGAGCAGTACTTC
CDR3 protein: CASSNRDSSYEQYF

D gene: TRBD2
V gene: TRBV2
clone size: NA
J gene: TRBJ2-3
CDR3 length: 15
CDR3 DNA: TGTGCCACCAGGAAGCGGGGAGGCTCCACAGATACGCAGTATTTT
CDR3 protein: CATRKRGGSTDTQYF

D gene: TRBD2
V gene: TRBV11-2
clone size: NA
J gene: TRBJ2-7
CDR3 length: 17
CDR3 DNA: TGTGCCAGCAGCTTAGATCAGCGGGGGGGGAGATCCTACGAGCAGTACTTC
CDR3 protein: CASSLDQRGGRSYEQYF

D gene: NA
V gene: TRBV7-9
clone size: few
J gene: TRBJ1-1
CDR3 length: 15
CDR3 DNA: TGTGCCAGCAGCTCAACCCGGGGGGCTGAAACTGAAGCTTTCTTT
CDR3 protein: CASSSTRGAETEAFF

D gene: NA
V gene: TRBV10-1
clone size: NA
J gene: TRBJ1-4
CDR3 length: 14
CDR3 DNA: TGCGCCAGCAGTGAGGACAAGTTGAAGGAAAAACTGTTTTTT
CDR3 protein: CASSEDKLKEKLFF

D gene: NA
V gene: TRBV18
clone size: NA
J gene: TRBJ2-1
CDR3 length: 15
CDR3 DNA: TGTGCCAGCTCACCGAGGAGGGGAAGGGACAATGAGCAGTTCTTC
CDR3 protein: CASSPRRGRDNEQFF

D gene: TRBD1
V gene: TRBV27
clone size: NA
J gene: TRBJ2-1
CDR3 length: 18
CDR3 DNA: TGTGCCAGCAGTTTATCCCCAAACCCAGGGGGTCCCTACAATGAGCAGTTCTTC
CDR3 protein: CASSLSPNPGGPYNEQFF

D gene: NA
V gene: TRBV5-5
clone size: NA
J gene: TRBJ2-3
CDR3 length: 14
CDR3 DNA: TGTGCCAGCAGTCTGGCCAGGGGGAGGGATACGCAGTATTTT
CDR3 protein: CASSLARGRDTQYF

D gene: NA
V gene: TRBV4-1
clone size: NA
J gene: TRBJ1-2
CDR3 length: 12
CDR3 DNA: TGCGCCAGCAGCCAAGATTGGCAGCGGAACACCTTC
CDR3 protein: CASSQDWQRNTF

D gene: NA
V gene: TRBV4-2
clone size: NA
J gene: TRBJ2-4
CDR3 length: 17
CDR3 DNA: TGTGCCAGCAGCCCACTCCTCGAGCGGGTAGCCAAAAACATTCAGTACTTC
CDR3 protein: CASSPLLERVAKNIQYF

D gene: NA
V gene: TRBV28
clone size: NA
J gene: TRBJ1-1
CDR3 length: 14
CDR3 DNA: TGTGCCAGCAGTTTGCGGGGGCCCAACACTGAAGCTTTCTTT
CDR3 protein: CASSLRGPNTEAFF

D gene: TRBD1
V gene: TRBV27
clone size: once
J gene: TRBJ1-4
CDR3 length: 14
CDR3 DNA: TGTGCCAGCAGTTCGACCAGGGGGGATGAAAAACTGTTTTTT
CDR3 protein: CASSSTRGDEKLFF

D gene: TRBD1
V gene: TRBV7-6
clone size: NA
J gene: TRBJ2-7
CDR3 length: 15
CDR3 DNA: TGTGCCAGCAGCTTAGGAAGACAGGGGGCCCACGAGCAGTACTTC
CDR3 protein: CASSLGRQGAHEQYF

D gene: NA
V gene: TRBV4-1
clone size: NA
J gene: TRBJ1-2
CDR3 length: 13
CDR3 DNA: TGCGCCAGCAGCCAAGTATATGACTATGGCTACACCTTC
CDR3 protein: CASSQVYDYGYTF

D gene: TRBD2
V gene: TRBV25-1
clone size: NA
J gene: TRBJ2-7
CDR3 length: 15
CDR3 DNA: TGTGCCAGCAGTGAGCTCGGACTAGGCTCCTACGAGCAGTACTTC
CDR3 protein: CASSELGLGSYEQYF

D gene: NA
V gene: TRBV5-1
clone size: NA
J gene: TRBJ1-1
CDR3 length: 16
CDR3 DNA: TGCGCCAGCAGCCCCTCCGTGGGGCCTCTGAACACTGAAGCTTTCTTT
CDR3 protein: CASSPSVGPLNTEAFF

D gene: NA
V gene: TRBV5-4
clone size: NA
J gene: TRBJ1-1
CDR3 length: 13
CDR3 DNA: TGTGCCAGCAGCTACGCGACGGGTCTTGAAGCTTTCTTT
CDR3 protein: CASSYATGLEAFF

D gene: NA
V gene: TRBV10-2
clone size: NA
J gene: TRBJ2-1
CDR3 length: 12
CDR3 DNA: TGCGCCAGCAGTGAACTAACAGGGGAGCAGTTCTTC
CDR3 protein: CASSELTGEQFF

D gene: TRBD2
V gene: TRBV19
clone size: NA
J gene: TRBJ2-3
CDR3 length: 16
CDR3 DNA: TGTGCCAGTTCATACGGGGCACTAGCGACGACAGATACGCAGTATTTT
CDR3 protein: CASSYGALATTDTQYF

D gene: NA
V gene: TRBV7-9
clone size: few
J gene: TRBJ1-1
CDR3 length: 14
CDR3 DNA: TGTGCCAGCAGCAACACCCGGGGATACACTGAAGCTTTCTTT
CDR3 protein: CASSNTRGYTEAFF

D gene: TRBD2
V gene: TRBV5-1
clone size: NA
J gene: TRBJ2-2
CDR3 length: 16
CDR3 DNA: TGCGCCAGCAGCTGGGGGACTAGCGGGAGTGCGGGGGAGCTGTTTTTT
CDR3 protein: CASSWGTSGSAGELFF

D gene: NA
V gene: TRBV18
clone size: NA
J gene: TRBJ2-3
CDR3 length: 15
CDR3 DNA: TGTGCCAGCTCACCACCGGGCCGTCGCACAGATACGCAGTATTTT
CDR3 protein: CASSPPGRRTDTQYF

D gene: TRBD1
V gene: TRBV27
clone size: NA
J gene: TRBJ2-7
CDR3 length: 16
CDR3 DNA: TGTGCCAGCAGTTCTCCAACAGGGGGCGTCCCCTACGAGCAGTACTTC
CDR3 protein: CASSSPTGGVPYEQYF

D gene: TRBD1
V gene: TRBV30
clone size: NA
J gene: TRBJ2-3
CDR3 length: 14
CDR3 DNA: TGTGCCTGGAGTGGAACAGGGGGAACAGATACGCAGTATTTT
CDR3 protein: CAWSGTGGTDTQYF

D gene: TRBD2
V gene: TRBV5-4
clone size: NA
J gene: TRBJ2-7
CDR3 length: 14
CDR3 DNA: TGTGCCAGCAGCAGGGGACTAGCCTACTACGAGCAGTACTTC
CDR3 protein: CASSRGLAYYEQYF

D gene: TRBD1
V gene: TRBV5-1
clone size: NA
J gene: TRBJ2-5
CDR3 length: 16
CDR3 DNA: TGCGCCAGCAGTGGGTTGGGACAGGGGGAAGAAGAGACCCAGTACTTC
CDR3 protein: CASSGLGQGEEETQYF

D gene: TRBD2
V gene: TRBV11-3
clone size: NA
J gene: TRBJ2-5
CDR3 length: 16
CDR3 DNA: TGTGCCAGCAGCCCGCACCTAGCGGGGCGTCAAGAGACCCAGTACTTC
CDR3 protein: CASSPHLAGRQETQYF